This record concerns one T cell receptor beta chain sequence. Losses at the gene ends were 4 bases for V and 1 base for J; bases not matched to a gene: 1. Germline CDR1 is SGHTA and CDR2 is FQGNSA. This CDR3 is 15 amino acids long. The source of the sample is a study of blood T cell repertoires in COVID-19. As for the study in general: The origin of the acute and convalescent COVID-19 samples was the United States, Italy and Spain.

The authors' processing: Quantification of nucleated cells was approximated via reference gene primer amplification. Generated by immunoSEQ multiplex PCR, the TCRdb table keeps only in-frame clones and is missing some. V and J calls and clone size are copied from that table; D and trimming were computed from the DNA. The table records 40,000 to 60,000 clones, less than 85% of them present only once. Sequenced: peripheral blood. This sequence joins TRBV7-2 and TRBJ1-4; 9 bases agree with TRBD1. The source is a man over 45 with active COVID-19. For the CDR3, the DNA is TGTGCCAGCAGCTCGACAGGGGGAACTAATGAAAAACTGTTTTTT. Translation: CASSSTGGTNEKLFF.